The clone carrying this TCR beta chain has a handful of counts. RNA extraction was followed by reverse transcription into cDNA, which acted as the sequencing template. Clones were sequenced by immunoSEQ multiplex PCR, and TCRdb holds only the in-frame ones, with some missing. The data hold around 180,000 clones, with about three fifths observed a single time. Trimming stripped 5 bases from V and 0 bases from J, with 26 bases between. Germline CDR1 reads SQVTM; CDR2 reads ANQGSEA. This CDR3 has 19 residues. This record belongs to a study of CD8+ T cells in alopecia areata. Treatment: oral pan-JAK inhibitor, 5-10 mg twice daily. Peripheral blood, together with lesional scalp punch biopsies, was collected from alopecia areata patients.

This TCR was sampled from a human donor with alopecia areata. Sequencing used CD4+ T cells sorted from blood, obtained at week 24, from a patient treated with tofacitinib. The rearrangement joins TRBV29-1 to TRBJ2-1; the D call may be TRBD1 or TRBD2 (5 bases each). The CDR3 sequence: CSVRSGRWEAGSSYNEQFF. DNA for the CDR3: TGCAGCGTTAGATCCGGACGTTGGGAAGCAGGGAGCTCCTACAATGAGCAGTTCTTC.